The 7 T cell receptor beta chains listed next were all sequenced from one sample in a study of T-cell memory formation after mild COVID-19 (dated by TCRdb to 2020 to 2023). Library prep was done by 5' RACE. Sequencing used an Illumina NovaSeq 6000. TCRdb trimmed the raw reads at Q25, called clones with MiXCR and kept productive beta chains. Entries that share a CDR3 protein sequence are merged under the most common genes and DNA. Across this sample there are about 190,000 distinct CDR3 sequences, with 10% to 13% seen only once. The top ten clonotypes cover less than 4% of the sample. Input material: PBMCs or a T cell subset sorted from them (not recorded which). These receptors were taken from a man between 18 and 29 years old who had mild COVID-19 (a few samples of this study predate the infection). The sample titles of this study are shuffled in the database, so cell type and time point are left out; the donor was told from shared clones.

This clonotype was seen more than once but under ten times. The CDR3 loop is CASSPSTAFTDTQYF. The CDR3 region has the DNA TGTGCCAGCTCACCATCGACAGCATTCACAGATACGCAGTATTTT. The chain combines TRBV18 with TRBJ2-3, with D possibly matching TRBD1 (5 bases). The germline V gene encodes CDR1 KGHSH and CDR2 LQKENI. The CDR3 runs to 15 residues. V was pared by 2 bases and J by 2 bases, with 11 bases between. Full variable domain (outside the CDR3, taken from reference TRBV18 and TRBJ2-3): NAGVMQNPRHLVRRRGQEARLRCSPMKGHSHVYWYRQLPEEGLKFMVYLQKENIIDESGMPKERFSAEFPKEGPSILRIQQVVRGDSAAYFCASSPSTAFTDTQYFGPGTRLTVL.

This clonotype showed up just a few times. The chain carries TRBV5-1 and TRBJ1-2; D is perhaps TRBD1 (5 bases). Germline CDR1 and CDR2: SGHRS and YFSETQ. V lost 0 bases and J lost 8, with 14 bases in between. This CDR3 is built from 14 residues. CDR3 sequence (DNA): TGCGCCAGCAGCTTGGGGGAGACAGTGGGCGGCTACACCTTC. Residues: CASSLGETVGGYTF.

This clonotype has a count of ten or more. The chain recombines TRBV7-2 with TRBJ2-1; 8 nucleotides agree with TRBD2. From germline, CDR1 is SGHTA and CDR2 FQGNSA. The CDR3 contains 15 residues. The V segment lost 2 bases and the J segment 10 bases; nucleotides outside the gene matches: 10. The CDR3 protein is CASSLWPAGVREQFF. The CDR3 coding sequence is TGTGCCAGCAGCTTATGGCCAGCGGGGGTACGGGAGCAGTTCTTC.

CDR3 protein: CASSYREMGNQPQHF. CDR3 bases: TGTGCCAGCAGTTACCGGGAGATGGGCAATCAGCCCCAGCATTTT. The chain has TRBV6-6 and TRBJ1-5; D uncertain. Trimming pared 2 bases from V and 2 bases from J, leaving 10 bases between. The CDR3 has 15 residues. The germline CDR1 and CDR2 sequences are MNHNY and SVGAGI (reference sequence).

This rearrangement joins TRBV7-2 to TRBJ2-3; D unclear. This CDR3 region has 13 residues. Germline lookup yields CDR1 SGHTA and CDR2 FQGNSA. Trimming shortened V by 3 bases and J by 6 bases, and 10 bases separated the two germline ends. The DNA for the CDR3 is TGTGCCAGCAGCTTCGTTCCAGGCGATACGCAGTATTTT. Translation gives CASSFVPGDTQYF.

Ten or more counts support this clonotype. The gene calls are TRBV5-1 and TRBJ2-7; 7 bases fit TRBD1. V lost 0 bases and J lost 1; bases outside the gene matches: 4. Germline CDR1 is SGHRS and CDR2 is YFSETQ. This CDR3 region has 15 residues. The CDR3 DNA is TGCGCCAGCAGCTTGGGTGGGACAGTTTCCTACGAGCAGTACGTC. Its translation: CASSLGGTVSYEQYV.

Concerning this clonotype: In this CDR3 the conserved last residue, phenylalanine or tryptophan, is missing, so a read error is likely. This chain joins TRBV23-1 and TRBJ2-3; weak D call: TRBD1 (5 bases). TRBV23-1 is identified as an open reading frame with a role that is uncertain. V was clipped by 3 bases and J by 5 bases, with 12 bases between them. CDR3 length: 14 amino acids. As DNA, the CDR3 is TGCGCCAGCAGTCATGGGCAGGGCGGAGATACGCAGTATATT. Amino acid sequence: CASSHGQGGDTQYI.